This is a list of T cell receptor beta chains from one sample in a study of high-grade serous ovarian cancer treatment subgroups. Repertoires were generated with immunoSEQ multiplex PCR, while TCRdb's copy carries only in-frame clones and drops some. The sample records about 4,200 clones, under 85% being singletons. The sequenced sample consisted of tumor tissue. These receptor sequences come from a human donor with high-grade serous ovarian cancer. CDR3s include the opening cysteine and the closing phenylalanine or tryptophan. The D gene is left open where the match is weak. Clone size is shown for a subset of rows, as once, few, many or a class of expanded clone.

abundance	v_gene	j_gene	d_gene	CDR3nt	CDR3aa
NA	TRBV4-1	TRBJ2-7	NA	TGCGCCAGCAGCCAAGATATGGTCTACGAGCAGTACTTC	CASSQDMVYEQYF
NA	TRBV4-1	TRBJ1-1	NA	TGCGCCAGCAGCCAAGATGGGGTCACTGAAGCTTTCTTT	CASSQDGVTEAFF
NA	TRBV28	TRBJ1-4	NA	TGTGCCAGCAGTTCCGAGGGCGCCGCCCAGCTTAATGAAAAACTGTTTTTT	CASSSEGAAQLNEKLFF
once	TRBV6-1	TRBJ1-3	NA	TGTGCCAGCCTATCCTGGACCAGTGGAAACACCATATATTTT	CASLSWTSGNTIYF
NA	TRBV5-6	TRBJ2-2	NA	TGTGCCAGCAGCACGTGGACCGTTAACACCGGGGAGCTGTTTTTT	CASSTWTVNTGELFF
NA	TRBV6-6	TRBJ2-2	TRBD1	TGTGCCAGCATAGGGACAGGGGGCATTAACACCGGGGAGCTGTTTTTT	CASIGTGGINTGELFF
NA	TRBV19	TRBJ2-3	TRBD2	TGTGCCAGTAGCGGGGGGGCCGGTTACACAGATACGCAGTATTTT	CASSGGAGYTDTQYF
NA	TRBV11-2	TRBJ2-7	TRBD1	TGTGCCAGCAGCGTATCCTGGACAGGGGGCGAGCAGTACTTC	CASSVSWTGGEQYF
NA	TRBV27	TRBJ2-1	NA	TGTGCCAGCAGGGGGCTGGGGACTTCCCGGAACAATGAGCAGTTCTTC	CASRGLGTSRNNEQFF
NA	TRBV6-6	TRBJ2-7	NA	TGTGCCAGCAGTTCCCACTTTAGGGACGGAAAGTACTTC	CASSSHFRDGKYF
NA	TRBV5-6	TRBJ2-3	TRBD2	TGTGCCAGCAGCCCGGGGGGGTCAACAGATACGCAGTATTTT	CASSPGGSTDTQYF
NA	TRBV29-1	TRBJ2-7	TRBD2	TGCAGCGTCCGGGGGACTAGTGCCTACGAGCAGTACTTC	CSVRGTSAYEQYF
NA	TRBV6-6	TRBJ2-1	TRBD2	TGTGCCAGCAGTCATAGCAGACTAGCGGATTACAATGAGCAGTTCTTC	CASSHSRLADYNEQFF
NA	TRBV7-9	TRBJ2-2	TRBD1	TGTGCCAGCAGCTTACTCGACGGACAGGGGGCGACCGGGGAGCTGTTTTTT	CASSLLDGQGATGELFF
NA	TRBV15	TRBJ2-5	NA	TGTGCCACCAGCAGAGCTGGGACCTTTAAAGAGACCCAGTACTTC	CATSRAGTFKETQYF
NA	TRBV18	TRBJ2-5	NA	TGTGCCAGCTCACCAACACATCTAGGAGGGGGCTACGAGACCCAGTACTTC	CASSPTHLGGGYETQYF
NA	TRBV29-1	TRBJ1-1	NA	TGCAGCGCCTTGGGCACTGAAGCTTTCTTT	CSALGTEAFF
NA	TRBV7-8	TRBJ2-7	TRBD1	TGTGCCAGCAGCCCAAGGGACAGGAGCAACGAGCAGTACTTC	CASSPRDRSNEQYF
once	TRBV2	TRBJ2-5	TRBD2	TGTGCCAGCCAGCAGGAGGGAGGGGAGACCCAGTACTTC	CASQQEGGETQYF
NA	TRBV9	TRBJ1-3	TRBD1	TGTGCCAGCAGCGACCGGGACAGGGTCAAAAACACCATATATTTT	CASSDRDRVKNTIYF
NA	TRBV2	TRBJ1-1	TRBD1	TGTGCCCGCCCCCGGACAGGCGGGCCTGAAGCTTTCTTT	CARPRTGGPEAFF
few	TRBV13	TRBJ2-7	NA	TGTGCCAGCAGCTTAAGGTTTCAGGGATCTATCTCCTACGAGCAGTACTTC	CASSLRFQGSISYEQYF
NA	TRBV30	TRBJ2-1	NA	TGTGCCTGGAGTGGGGATAGGGGAAACCAGTTCTTC	CAWSGDRGNQFF
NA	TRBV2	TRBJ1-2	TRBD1	TGTGCCAGCAGTCTTAGGACAGGGGTACTCAATGGCTACACCTTC	CASSLRTGVLNGYTF
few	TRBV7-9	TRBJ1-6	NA	TGTGCCAGCAGCTTAACACAGGCTAATTCACCCCTCCACTTT	CASSLTQANSPLHF
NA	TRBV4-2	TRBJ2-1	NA	TGTGCCAGCAGCCAAGACGGGGGGCCCTCCAGCTCCTACAATGAGCAGTTCTTC	CASSQDGGPSSSYNEQFF
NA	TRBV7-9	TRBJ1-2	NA	TGTGCCAGCAGCTTTTCCGGGACGTCTTATGGCTACACCTTC	CASSFSGTSYGYTF
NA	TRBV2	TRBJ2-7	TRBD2	TGTGCCAGCAGGACTAGCGGGGTCTACGAGCAGTACTTC	CASRTSGVYEQYF
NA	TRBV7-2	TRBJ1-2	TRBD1	TGTGCCAGCAGCTTCCCGGGACAGGGGGCGAGCGGCTACACCTTC	CASSFPGQGASGYTF
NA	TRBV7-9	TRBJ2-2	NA	TGTGCCAGCAGCTTACGACAGAACACCGGGGAGCTGTTTTTT	CASSLRQNTGELFF
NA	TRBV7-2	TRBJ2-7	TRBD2	TGTGCCAGCAGCGGAACGGGGGGGCCACCCGCCTACGAGCAGTACTTC	CASSGTGGPPAYEQYF
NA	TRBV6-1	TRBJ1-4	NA	TGTGCCTGCCGGGGTTGGGGTGAAAAACTGTTTTTT	CACRGWGEKLFF
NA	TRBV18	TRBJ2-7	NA	TGTGCCAGCTCACCACCGGCAGATAGCTACGAGCAGTACTTC	CASSPPADSYEQYF
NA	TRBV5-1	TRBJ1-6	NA	TGCGCCAGCAGCTTGTTACCGACAACAGGGATCTATTCACCCCTCCACTTT	CASSLLPTTGIYSPLHF
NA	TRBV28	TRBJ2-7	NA	TGTGCCAGCACCACATCGAAGGGACGTTACGAGCAGTACTTC	CASTTSKGRYEQYF
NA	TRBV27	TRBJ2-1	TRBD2	TGTGCCAGCAGTTCTTCTAGCGGGAGAAGCTCCTACAATGAGCAGTTCTTC	CASSSSSGRSSYNEQFF
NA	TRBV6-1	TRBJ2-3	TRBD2	TGTGCCAGCAGTGAAGTAGCGGGGGGGCAAGGGACAGATACGCAGTATTTT	CASSEVAGGQGTDTQYF
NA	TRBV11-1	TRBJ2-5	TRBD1	TGTGCCAGCAGCTCAGGGGGTTGGGAGACCCAGTACTTC	CASSSGGWETQYF
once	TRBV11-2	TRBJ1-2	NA	TGTGCCAGCAGCTTAGACGAGGGAACTGGCGCCTTC	CASSLDEGTGAF
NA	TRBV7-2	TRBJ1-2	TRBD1	TGTGCCAGCAGCTTAGGCCCGGACAGGGGAGGGGGCTACACCTTC	CASSLGPDRGGGYTF
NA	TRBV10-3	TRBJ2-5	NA	TGTGCCATCAGTGAGTGGGGCGGTGGGGGCCTTTTGGAAGAGACCCAGTACTTC	CAISEWGGGGLLEETQYF
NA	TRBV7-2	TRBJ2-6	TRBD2	TGTGCCAGCAGCTTAGCACTAGCGGGGGGGGCTGGGGCCAACGTCCTGACTTTC	CASSLALAGGAGANVLTF
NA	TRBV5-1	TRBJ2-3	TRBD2	TGCGCCAGCAGCTTGGTGCCTAGCGGGGGGGCAGATACGCAGTATTTT	CASSLVPSGGADTQYF
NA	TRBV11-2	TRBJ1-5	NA	TGTGCCAGCAGCTTATTCCCCCCCCCAGGGTTAGGCGATCAGCCCCAGCATTTT	CASSLFPPPGLGDQPQHF
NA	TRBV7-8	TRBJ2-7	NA	TGTGCCAGCAGCTGGGGGCAATACGAGCAGTACTTC	CASSWGQYEQYF
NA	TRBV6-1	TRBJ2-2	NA	TGTGCCAGCAGAAATGTGGAAGGCAGGGCCGGGGAGCTGTTTTTT	CASRNVEGRAGELFF